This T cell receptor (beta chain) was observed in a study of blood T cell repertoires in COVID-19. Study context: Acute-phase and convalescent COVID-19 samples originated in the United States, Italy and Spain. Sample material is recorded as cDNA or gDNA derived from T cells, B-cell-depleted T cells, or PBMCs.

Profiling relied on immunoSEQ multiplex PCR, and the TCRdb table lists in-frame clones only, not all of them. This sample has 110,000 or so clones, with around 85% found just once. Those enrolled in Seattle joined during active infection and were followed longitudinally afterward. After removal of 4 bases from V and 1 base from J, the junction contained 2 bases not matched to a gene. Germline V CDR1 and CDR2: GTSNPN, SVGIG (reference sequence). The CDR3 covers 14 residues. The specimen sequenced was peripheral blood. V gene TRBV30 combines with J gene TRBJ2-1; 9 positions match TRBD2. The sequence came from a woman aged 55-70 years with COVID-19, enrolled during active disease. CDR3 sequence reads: CAWTSGGSYNEQFF. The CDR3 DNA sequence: TGTGCCTGGACGAGCGGGGGGTCCTACAATGAGCAGTTCTTC.